These 3 T cell receptor beta chains were sequenced from one sample in a study of blood T cell repertoires in COVID-19. Produced via immunoSEQ multiplex PCR; TCRdb's table is partial and in-frame only. The sample lists 300,000 or so clones, around 86% seen once, with 1% in the top ten. The sequencing sample was made of peripheral blood. The origin of the receptors is a man aged 50 to 60 with active or convalescent COVID-19.

The sample holds one count of this clone. The rearrangement links TRBV4-1 to TRBJ1-3; unclear D gene. The germline gives CDR1 MGHRA, CDR2 YSYEKL. The CDR3 runs to 14 residues. V shed 1 base and J shed 7 bases, with 11 bases lying between them. The CDR3 here is CASSQVARTNTIYF. The CDR3 region has the DNA TGCGCCAGCAGCCAAGTGGCTAGAACGAACACCATATATTTT.

This clone was recorded only once. This chain's CDR3 is CASSLSYTEAFF. The CDR3 DNA follows: TGTGCCAGCAGTTTATCGTACACTGAAGCTTTCTTT. The rearrangement uses TRBV28 and TRBJ1-1; D unclear. The CDR3 is 12 residues long. Germline CDR1 and CDR2: MDHEN and SYDVKM. Trimming took off 1 base at V and 3 bases at J, with 3 bases between the two ends.

CDR3 sequence: CASSLTGGSGNTGELFF. Here the CDR3 DNA reads TGTGCCAGCAGCTTAACCGGGGGGAGTGGTAACACCGGGGAGCTGTTTTTT. This rearrangement joins TRBV7-3 to TRBJ2-2; 7 nucleotides match TRBD2. Trimming at V came to 0 bases and at J to 2 bases, leaving 6 bases not matched to a gene. The CDR3 covers 17 residues. Germline V CDR1 and CDR2: SGHTA, FQGTGA.